One and the same sample provided the 5 T cell receptor beta chains below, sequenced in a study of T-cell reconstitution after alpha-beta-depleted transplantation in children. Unique molecular identifiers were built into the TCRbeta library. TCRdb reprocessed the PCR reads with MiXCR, giving one entry per CDR3 protein. The profile covers some 340,000 distinct CDR3 sequences, with around 10% appearing a single time and around 2.4% taken by the ten largest. The sample in question was PBMCs from the stem cell graft donor, obtained from the stem cell graft. The receptors shown here come from a human donor who donated a stem cell graft to a child with acute lymphoblastic leukemia.

This clonotype was seen a handful of times. The V gene is TRBV20-1, the J gene TRBJ2-3; 11 bases are a match to TRBD2. The CDR3 extends over 21 amino acids. Germline assignment: CDR1 DFQATT and CDR2 SNEGSKA (reference sequence). Trimming at V came to 3 bases and at J to 2 bases, leaving 22 bases not matched to a gene. The CDR3 DNA is TGCAGTGCTAGGGGGGGACAGGGAGGAAAACTAGCGGGAGAGTACACAGATACGCAGTATTTT. Translation gives CSARGGQGGKLAGEYTDTQYF.

The genes are TRBV5-1 and TRBJ1-2, with 7 bases lining up with TRBD1. The CDR3 contains 16 residues. Per germline, CDR1 SGHRS and CDR2 YFSETQ. Germline trimming cut 4 bases from V and 6 bases from J; bases unmatched to any gene: 15. The CDR3, as DNA: TGCGCCAGCAGCCTGGGTTTCGGACAGGCCGGCCATGGCTACACCTTC. Protein product: CASSLGFGQAGHGYTF.

J is TRBJ2-1 and V is TRBV12-3 or TRBV12-4; 14 nucleotides align to TRBD2. The V segment lost 2 bases and the J segment 9 bases; nucleotides outside the gene matches: 6. The CDR3 runs to 16 residues. This CDR3 is CASSLSGLAGEGEQFF. The CDR3 region has the DNA TGTGCCAGCAGTTTATCGGGACTAGCGGGAGAAGGTGAGCAGTTCTTC.

The V gene is TRBV4-2, the J gene TRBJ2-1; a possible D gene is TRBD1 (7 bases). The V end was cut by 8 bases, the J end by 2 bases, with 22 bases between. CDR1 and CDR2 from the germline V gene are LGHNA and YNFKEQ. The CDR3 contains 17 residues. The CDR3 spells CASGPGPSRGAYNEQFF. Written as DNA, the CDR3 is TGTGCCAGCGGCCCTGGGCCTAGCAGGGGGGCCTACAATGAGCAGTTCTTC.

This clonotype was seen a handful of times. This sequence joins TRBV20-1 and TRBJ2-5; D is undetermined. The germline V gene encodes CDR1 DFQATT and CDR2 SNEGSKA (reference sequence). The V gene lost 6 bases and the J gene lost 5 bases, with 22 bases spanning the gap. The CDR3 extends over 15 amino acids. The CDR3 protein is CSALRGRLSRETQYF. The CDR3 DNA reads TGCAGTGCGCTTAGAGGTAGACTGTCTCGGGAGACCCAGTACTTC.